The 28 T cell receptor beta chains reported below all come from one sample, sequenced in a study of OX40 agonist ivuxolimab in advanced cancers. The library was obtained by the immunoSEQ multiplex PCR assay. This immuneACCESS table, as held by TCRdb, lists in-frame sequences with V and J called but not all clones. Of the missing ones, under half trace to an unresolved V gene in checked studies; the others have no known cause. For this sample the table gives just over 95,000 clones, of which 90% were detected only once. Roughly 0.16% of the sample belongs to the ten largest clones. Sample: CD4+ or CD8+ T cells sorted from blood, taken in a trial of the OX40 agonist ivuxolimab. The receptors here all came from an adult with an advanced solid tumor such as melanoma, head and neck, liver or kidney cancer.

The chain is built from TRBV19 and TRBJ1-5; 8 nucleotides line up with TRBD1. Germline V gene sequence: CDR1 LNHDA, CDR2 SQIVND (reference sequence). V was pared by 4 bases and J by 0 bases, with 14 bases of the junction left unmatched. The CDR3 runs to 19 residues. CDR3 amino acids: CASSKSGTGGLFSNQPQHF. The CDR3 DNA reads as TGTGCCAGTAGTAAGTCCGGGACAGGCGGCTTGTTTAGCAATCAGCCCCAGCATTTT. Supplemented by reference TRBV19 and TRBJ1-5, the full variable domain reads DGGITQSPKYLFRKEGQNVTLSCEQNLNHDAMYWYRQDPGQGLRLIYYSQIVNDFQKGDIAEGYSVSREKKESFPLTVTSAQKNPTAFYLCASSKSGTGGLFSNQPQHFGDGTRLSIL.

The V call is TRBV19, the J call TRBJ1-2; 9 bases match TRBD1. Unmatched junction bases numbered 7, after V lost 6 bases and J lost 2 bases. The CDR3 has 15 residues. Germline-derived CDR1 and CDR2 are LNHDA and SQIVND (reference sequence). The CDR3 DNA is TGTGCCAGTAGACAAGGGACAGGGCTAAACTATGGCTACACCTTC. It codes for CASRQGTGLNYGYTF.

In nucleotides, the CDR3 is TGTGCCAGTAGCAACATCGGGGGTGATGAAAAACTGTTTTTT. Residues: CASSNIGGDEKLFF. This chain joins TRBV19 and TRBJ1-4, with a tentative D call TRBD1 (5 bases). The V end lost 6 bases, the J end lost 6 bases, and 14 bases lay between the germline ends. The CDR3 is made up of 14 amino acids. CDR1 and CDR2 (germline): LNHDA, SQIVND (reference sequence).

This clone was observed once. This chain connects TRBV4-2 to TRBJ1-1; no firm D call. Between the trimmed V and J ends, which lost 0 bases and 0 bases, there was a span of 11 bases. The CDR3 covers 16 residues. Germline V gene sequence: CDR1 LGHNA, CDR2 YNFKEQ. CDR3 DNA: TGTGCCAGCAGCCAAGATCTTACGGGAGTGAACACTGAAGCTTTCTTT. It translates to CASSQDLTGVNTEAFF.

V is TRBV28 and J is TRBJ2-5, with 9 bases that match TRBD1. Germline CDR1 is MDHEN and CDR2 is SYDVKM. The CDR3 runs to 16 residues. Trimming at V came to 3 bases and at J to 4 bases, leaving 9 bases not matched to a gene. The DNA of the CDR3 is TGTGCCAGCAGTTTCCTCCACGGACAGGGGAGAGAGACCCAGTACTTC. It translates to CASSFLHGQGRETQYF. Complete variable domain (other parts from reference TRBV28 and TRBJ2-5): DVKVTQSSRYLVKRTGEKVFLECVQDMDHENMFWYRQDPGLGLRLIYFSYDVKMKEKGDIPEGYSVSREKKERFSLILESASTNQTSMYLCASSFLHGQGRETQYFGPGTRLLVL.

The CDR3: CASSSRAATNEKLFF. CDR3 sequence (DNA): TGTGCCAGCAGTTCCAGGGCTGCAACTAATGAAAAACTGTTTTTT. The gene calls are TRBV6-6 and TRBJ1-4, with TRBD1 as a possible D gene (5 bases). Per germline, CDR1 MNHNY and CDR2 SVGAGI (reference sequence). V lost 4 bases, J lost 0 bases, and 9 bases lay in between. The CDR3 runs 15 residues.

The chain employs TRBV14 and TRBJ2-1; TRBD1 matches at 7 bases. Looked up from germline, CDR1 is SGHDN and CDR2 is FVKESK. The CDR3 is made up of 15 amino acids. V was pared by 6 bases and J by 3 bases, with 8 bases of the junction left unmatched. CDR3 residues: CASRGQETYYNEQFF. The CDR3, as DNA: TGTGCCAGCAGAGGACAGGAGACTTACTACAATGAGCAGTTCTTC.

This clone came up once. The gene calls are TRBV7-3 and TRBJ2-6; the match to TRBD1 covers 10 bases. Germline V CDR1 and CDR2: SGHTA, FQGTGA. Losses at the gene ends were 5 bases for V and 0 bases for J; bases not matched to a gene: 10. This CDR3 has 19 amino acids. CDR3 in amino acids: CASSEFPGQGISGANVLTF. CDR3 coding DNA: TGTGCCAGCAGCGAATTCCCGGGACAGGGGATCTCTGGGGCCAACGTCCTGACTTTC. Full variable domain (missing parts from reference TRBV7-3 and TRBJ2-6): GAGVSQTPSNKVTEKGKYVELRCDPISGHTALYWYRQSLGQGPEFLIYFQGTGAADDSGLPNDRFFAVRPEGSVSTLKIQRTERGDSAVYLCASSEFPGQGISGANVLTFGAGSRLTVL.

This clone was seen a few times. The chain has TRBV6-1 and TRBJ2-7, with 15 bases identical to TRBD2. Germline V gives CDR1 MNHNS, CDR2 SASEGT. The CDR3 loop spans 15 amino acids. The V and J ends lost 10 bases and 4 bases, in that order; junction bases with no gene match: 8. CDR3: CATRGGTSGGYEQYF. CDR3 DNA sequence: TGTGCCACCCGAGGCGGGACTAGCGGGGGGTACGAGCAGTACTTC.

The V and J genes are TRBV12-5 and TRBJ1-2; no clear D gene. Germline V CDR1 and CDR2: LGHNT, FRNRAP. The ends were cut back, 9 bases at V and 2 bases at J, with 16 bases in the middle. CDR3 length equals 14 residues. CDR3 region: CASAREGVNYGYTF. The DNA of the CDR3 is TGTGCTAGCGCCCGGGAGGGCGTAAACTATGGCTACACCTTC.

As concerns this clone: Other DNA variants within this sample encode the same CDR3. CDR3 DNA: TGTGCCAGCACAGGGCAAGAGACCCAGTACTTC. Its translation: CASTGQETQYF. The V and J genes are TRBV28 and TRBJ2-5; tentatively, D is TRBD1 (5 bases). CDR1 is MDHEN, CDR2 SYDVKM, per germline. V lost 7 bases, J lost 2 bases, and 5 bases lay in between. CDR3 length: 11 amino acids.

This clone was counted once. The chain uses TRBV6-1 and TRBJ2-7, with 13 bases fitting TRBD2. From germline, CDR1 is MNHNS and CDR2 SASEGT. Trimming removed 2 bases from V and 2 bases from J; junction bases left unmatched: 3. The CDR3 totals 16 residues. This CDR3 reads CASSESGLAGTYEQYF. Written as DNA, the CDR3 is TGTGCCAGCAGTGAATCGGGACTAGCGGGAACCTACGAGCAGTACTTC.

This clone has a single count. V and J are TRBV9 and TRBJ1-6; 8 nucleotides line up with TRBD1. J lost 5 bases, V lost 0 bases, and 4 bases had no gene match. From germline, CDR1 is SGDLS and CDR2 YYNGEE. This CDR3 is 16 amino acids long. The DNA of the CDR3 is TGTGCCAGCAGCGTAGAACAGGGGGTCGATAATTCACCCCTCCACTTT. Protein: CASSVEQGVDNSPLHF.

The chain links TRBV29-1 to TRBJ2-5, with TRBD1 identical over 9 bases. The CDR3 is 14 amino acids. The germline V gene encodes CDR1 SQVTM and CDR2 ANQGSEA. The V and J ends lost 4 bases and 1 base, in that order; junction bases with no gene match: 4. Here the CDR3 reads CSVVRQGVQETQYF. The DNA for the CDR3 is TGCAGCGTTGTAAGACAGGGGGTCCAAGAGACCCAGTACTTC.

Of note for this clone: This same CDR3 is encoded by further DNA sequences in the sample. The V gene is TRBV2, the J gene TRBJ1-2; D gene uncertain. The CDR3 spans 12 residues. Trimming removed 7 bases from V and 2 bases from J, with 8 bases in between. CDR1 is SNHLY and CDR2 is FYNNEI in the germline V gene. CDR3 sequence: CASTSRNYGYTF. The CDR3 coding sequence is TGTGCCAGCACCAGCCGGAACTATGGCTACACCTTC.

The V call is TRBV19, the J call TRBJ2-1; tentatively, D is TRBD1 (6 bases). This CDR3 comprises 16 residues. Trimming took 3 bases from V and 0 from J, leaving 12 bases between them. Germline CDR1 and CDR2: LNHDA and SQIVND (reference sequence). CDR3 bases: TGTGCCAGTAGTATTCATGGGGGCCCCTCCTACAATGAGCAGTTCTTC. It translates to CASSIHGGPSYNEQFF.

The gene calls are TRBV5-3 and TRBJ1-2, with TRBD1 as a possible D gene (5 bases). TRBV5-3 is recorded as an ORF, its role being uncertain. This CDR3 is 16 amino acids long. Between the trimmed V and J ends, which lost 4 bases and 4 bases, there was a span of 20 bases. The CDR3, as DNA: TGTGCCAGAAGCGGAGCCGGGACCGCCGATTTCTATGGCTACACCTTC. It translates to CARSGAGTADFYGYTF.

This chain uses TRBV6-1 with TRBJ2-2, with a weak D call TRBD1 (5 bases). CDR3 length equals 15 residues. With 3 bases removed from V and 0 bases from J, the gap between germline ends came to 8 bases. The V gene's germline CDR1 is MNHNS and CDR2 SASEGT. The CDR3 sequence: CASSEYRTNTGELFF. The CDR3 DNA is TGTGCCAGCAGTGAGTACAGGACGAACACCGGGGAGCTGTTTTTT.

V is TRBV9 and J is TRBJ1-2; tentative D call: TRBD1 (5 bases). Looked up from germline, CDR1 is SGDLS and CDR2 is YYNGEE. V shed 3 bases and J shed 6 bases, with 18 bases lying between them. The CDR3 covers 15 residues. DNA for the CDR3: TGTGCCAGCAGCGAGGCCGGCAGGGAAAACAATGGCTACACCTTC. It encodes CASSEAGRENNGYTF.

The chain is built from TRBV7-8 and TRBJ1-4, with D perhaps matching TRBD1 (6 bases). Trimming removed 1 base at V and 6 bases at J, with 21 bases between. This CDR3 has 18 amino acids. Germline CDR1 and CDR2: SGHVS and FQNEAQ. CDR3: CASSLVGSGAAGDEKLFF. DNA of the CDR3: TGTGCCAGCAGCTTAGTCGGCAGTGGGGCGGCAGGGGATGAAAAACTGTTTTTT.

The chain carries TRBV7-9 and TRBJ2-1; D is possibly TRBD2 (6 bases). This CDR3 comprises 16 residues. Per the germline V gene, CDR1 is SEHNR and CDR2 is FQNEAQ (reference sequence). Trimming shortened V by 5 bases and J by 6 bases, and 20 bases separated the two germline ends. The CDR3 reads CASSLLGGPLVNEQFF. In DNA form, the CDR3 reads TGTGCCAGCAGCCTCCTGGGGGGTCCCCTAGTCAATGAGCAGTTCTTC.

The J gene is TRBJ2-1, the V gene TRBV6-5, with TRBD2 matching 8 bases. This CDR3 region has 15 residues. V lost 5 bases to trimming and J lost 3 bases; unmatched junction nucleotides: 6. Germline CDR1 reads MNHEY; CDR2 reads SVGAGI. The CDR3 DNA reads TGTGCCAGCAGTCAAACTAGCGGAGACTACAATGAGCAGTTCTTC. This translates into CASSQTSGDYNEQFF.

This chain uses TRBV29-1 with TRBJ2-1, with 13 bases matching TRBD2. The germline gives CDR1 SQVTM, CDR2 ANQGSEA. This CDR3 region has 14 residues. V shed 6 bases and J 7 bases; nucleotides not matched to a gene: 6. The CDR3: CSVKGLAGSNEQFF. The CDR3 region has the DNA TGCAGCGTCAAGGGACTAGCGGGGTCAAATGAGCAGTTCTTC.

The CDR3 region is CAISQGGYEQYF. DNA of the CDR3: TGTGCCATCAGTCAAGGAGGCTACGAGCAGTACTTC. The rearrangement joins TRBV10-3 to TRBJ2-7; the D gene is possibly TRBD2 (5 bases). The CDR3 has 12 amino acids. The germline V and J ends were trimmed by 5 bases and 3 bases, with 8 bases remaining between them. Germline CDR1 and CDR2: ENHRY and SYGVKD.

This sequence joins TRBV29-1 and TRBJ1-5; D not resolved. Trimming took 4 bases from V and 0 from J, leaving 10 bases between them. Germline V gene lookup returns CDR1 SQVTM and CDR2 ANQGSEA. The CDR3 is made up of 14 amino acids. CDR3 nucleotide sequence: TGCAGCGTTGGTCAGCGTGGTAGCAATCAGCCCCAGCATTTT. It codes for CSVGQRGSNQPQHF.

The DNA for the CDR3 is TGTGCCAGCAGTGGGGGCGAGTATAGCAATCAGCCCCAGCATTTT. Amino acids: CASSGGEYSNQPQHF. This rearrangement joins TRBV28 to TRBJ1-5, with TRBD1 as a possible D gene (6 bases). The CDR3 is made up of 15 amino acids. Trimming removed 5 bases at V and 0 bases at J, with 11 bases between. Per germline, CDR1 MDHEN and CDR2 SYDVKM.

V gene TRBV28 combines with J gene TRBJ2-3; 13 bases are a match to TRBD2. The CDR3 length is 17 residues. Germline values: CDR1 MDHEN, CDR2 SYDVKM. Trimming at V came to 5 bases and at J to 4 bases, leaving 9 bases not matched to a gene. Here the CDR3 reads CASSILLAGGPPDTQYF. CDR3 nucleotides: TGTGCCAGCAGTATCCTACTAGCGGGAGGGCCCCCAGATACGCAGTATTTT.

This chain links TRBV5-1 with TRBJ1-4; possible D gene TRBD1, 5 bases. Germline loops: CDR1 SGHRS, CDR2 YFSETQ. V lost 1 base to trimming and J lost 0 bases, with 7 bases between them. The CDR3 runs 15 residues. CDR3 sequence (DNA): TGCGCCAGCAGCTTGTCGGGGGCAACTAATGAAAAACTGTTTTTT. Amino acids: CASSLSGATNEKLFF.